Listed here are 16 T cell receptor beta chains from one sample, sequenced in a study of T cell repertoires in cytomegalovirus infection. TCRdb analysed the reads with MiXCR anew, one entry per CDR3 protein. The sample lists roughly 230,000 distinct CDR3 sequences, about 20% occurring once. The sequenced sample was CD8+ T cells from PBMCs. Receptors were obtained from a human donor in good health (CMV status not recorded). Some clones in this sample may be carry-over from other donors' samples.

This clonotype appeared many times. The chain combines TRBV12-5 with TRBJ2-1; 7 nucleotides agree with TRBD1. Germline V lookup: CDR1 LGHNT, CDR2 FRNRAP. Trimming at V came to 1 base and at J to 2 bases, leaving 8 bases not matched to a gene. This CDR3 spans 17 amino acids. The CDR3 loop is CASGLEAGTETYNEQFF. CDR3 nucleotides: TGTGCTAGTGGTTTGGAAGCCGGGACAGAAACCTACAATGAGCAGTTCTTC.

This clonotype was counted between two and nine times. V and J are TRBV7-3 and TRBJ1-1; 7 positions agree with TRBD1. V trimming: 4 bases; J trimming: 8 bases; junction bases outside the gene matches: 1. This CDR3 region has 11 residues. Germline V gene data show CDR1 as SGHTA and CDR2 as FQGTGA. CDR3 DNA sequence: TGTGCCAGCAGCTCGGGACAGGAAGCTTTCTTT. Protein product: CASSSGQEAFF.

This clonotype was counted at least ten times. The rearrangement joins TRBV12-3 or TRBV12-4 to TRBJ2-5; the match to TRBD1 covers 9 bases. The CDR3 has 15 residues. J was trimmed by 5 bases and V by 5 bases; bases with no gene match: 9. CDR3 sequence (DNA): TGTGCCAGCAGTCTCGGGACAGGGTTGAGTGAGACCCAGTACTTC. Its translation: CASSLGTGLSETQYF.

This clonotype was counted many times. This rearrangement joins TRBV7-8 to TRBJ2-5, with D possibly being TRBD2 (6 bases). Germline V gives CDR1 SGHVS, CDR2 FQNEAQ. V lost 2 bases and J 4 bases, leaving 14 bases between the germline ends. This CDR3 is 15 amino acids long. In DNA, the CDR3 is TGTGCCAGCAGCTTATGGGCGGGACCTTTAGAGACCCAGTACTTC. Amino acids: CASSLWAGPLETQYF.

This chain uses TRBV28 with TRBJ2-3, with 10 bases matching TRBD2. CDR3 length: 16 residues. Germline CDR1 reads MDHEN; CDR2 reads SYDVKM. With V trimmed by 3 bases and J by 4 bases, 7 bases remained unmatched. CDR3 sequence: CASSFRSGGPADTQYF. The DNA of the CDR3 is TGTGCCAGCAGTTTCCGTAGCGGGGGGCCGGCAGATACGCAGTATTTT.

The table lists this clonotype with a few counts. CDR3 residues: CSVAGQPNFKGAFF. The CDR3 nucleotides read TGCAGCGTTGCGGGACAGCCCAACTTCAAGGGGGCTTTCTTT. The rearrangement links TRBV29-1 to TRBJ1-1; 7 bases line up with TRBD1. This CDR3 region has 14 residues. V lost 4 bases to trimming and J lost 11 bases; unmatched junction nucleotides: 16. The germline CDR1 and CDR2 sequences are SQVTM and ANQGSEA.

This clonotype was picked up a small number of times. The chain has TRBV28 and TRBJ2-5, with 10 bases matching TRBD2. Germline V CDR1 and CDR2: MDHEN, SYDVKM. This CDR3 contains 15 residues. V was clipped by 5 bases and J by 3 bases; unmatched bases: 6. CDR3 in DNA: TGTGCCAGCAGTCCCGTAGCGGGGGGAAAAGAGACCCAGTACTTC. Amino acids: CASSPVAGGKETQYF.

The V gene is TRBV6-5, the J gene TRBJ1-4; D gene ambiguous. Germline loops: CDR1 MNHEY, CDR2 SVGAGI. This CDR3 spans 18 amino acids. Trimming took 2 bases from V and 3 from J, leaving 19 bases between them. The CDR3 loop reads CASSYAASTGGANEKLFF. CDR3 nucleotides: TGTGCCAGCAGTTACGCTGCCTCTACTGGTGGAGCTAATGAAAAACTGTTTTTT.

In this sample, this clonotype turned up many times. CDR3 in DNA: TGTGCCAGCACCCTCCCTGACAGGGTCGACACTGAAGCTTTCTTT. As protein: CASTLPDRVDTEAFF. The chain links TRBV7-2 to TRBJ1-1; 7 nucleotides agree with TRBD1. Germline CDR1 reads SGHTA; CDR2 reads FQGNSA. The length of the CDR3 is 15 residues. Losses at the gene ends were 7 bases for V and 3 bases for J; bases not matched to a gene: 11.

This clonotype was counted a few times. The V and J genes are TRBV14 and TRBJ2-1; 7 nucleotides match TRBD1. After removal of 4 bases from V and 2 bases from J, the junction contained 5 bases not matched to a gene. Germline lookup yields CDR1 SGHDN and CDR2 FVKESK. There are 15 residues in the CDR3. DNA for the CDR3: TGTGCCAGCAGCCCGAAGACAGGGACCTACAATGAGCAGTTCTTC. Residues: CASSPKTGTYNEQFF.

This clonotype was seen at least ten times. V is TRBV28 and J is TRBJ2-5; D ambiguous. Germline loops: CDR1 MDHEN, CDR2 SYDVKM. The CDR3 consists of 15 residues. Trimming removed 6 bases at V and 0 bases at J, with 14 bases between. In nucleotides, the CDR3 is TGTGCCAGCAGCCGTATCGTGGGGTACCAAGAGACCCAGTACTTC. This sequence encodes CASSRIVGYQETQYF.

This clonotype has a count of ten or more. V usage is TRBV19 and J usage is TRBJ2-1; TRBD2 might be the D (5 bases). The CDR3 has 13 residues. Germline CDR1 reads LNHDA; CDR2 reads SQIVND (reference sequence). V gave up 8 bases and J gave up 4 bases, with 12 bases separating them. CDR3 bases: TGTGCCAGTTCCCGGAGGCCATACAATGAGCAGTTCTTC. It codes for CASSRRPYNEQFF.

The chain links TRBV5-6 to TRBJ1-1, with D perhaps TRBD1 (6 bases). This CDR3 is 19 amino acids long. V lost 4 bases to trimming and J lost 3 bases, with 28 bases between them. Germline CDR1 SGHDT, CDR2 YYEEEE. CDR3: CASSPRGQWGALIYTEAFF. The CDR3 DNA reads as TGTGCCAGCAGCCCTAGAGGACAGTGGGGGGCTTTAATCTACACTGAAGCTTTCTTT.

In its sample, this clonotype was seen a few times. CDR3 in amino acids: CSVVLLNTEAFF. CDR3 nucleotides: TGCAGCGTTGTGTTGTTGAACACTGAAGCTTTCTTT. The V and J genes are TRBV29-1 and TRBJ1-1, with D uncertain. The CDR3 is made up of 12 amino acids. CDR1 is SQVTM and CDR2 is ANQGSEA in the germline V gene. The ends were cut back, 4 bases at V and 0 bases at J, with 6 bases in the middle.

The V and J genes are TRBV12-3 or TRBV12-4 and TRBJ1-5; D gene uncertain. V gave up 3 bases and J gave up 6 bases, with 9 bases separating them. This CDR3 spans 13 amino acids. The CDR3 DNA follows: TGTGCCAGCAGTTTGGAGGGCAGTCAGCCCCAGCATTTT. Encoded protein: CASSLEGSQPQHF.

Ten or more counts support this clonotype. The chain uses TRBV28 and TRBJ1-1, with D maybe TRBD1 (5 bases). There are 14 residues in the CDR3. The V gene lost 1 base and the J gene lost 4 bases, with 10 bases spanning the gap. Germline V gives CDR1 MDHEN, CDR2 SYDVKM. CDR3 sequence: CASSLFQGITEAFF. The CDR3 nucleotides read TGTGCCAGCAGTTTATTCCAGGGAATCACTGAAGCTTTCTTT.